Below are 5 T cell receptor beta chains sequenced from a single sample in a study of T cell responses to AZD1222 COVID-19 vaccine. Data came from immunoSEQ multiplex PCR; TCRdb stores just in-frame clones and leaves some out. In the table there are about 120,000 clones, more than 75% of which are singletons. The sample consisted of peripheral blood, taken on day 0 of AZD1222 vaccination. Receptors were obtained from an adult in good health.

This clone was seen a few times. The chain carries TRBV28 and TRBJ1-4; TRBD1 might be the D (6 bases). CDR3 length: 16 amino acids. The V gene's germline CDR1 is MDHEN and CDR2 SYDVKM. Trimming cost V 7 bases and J 0 bases, with 15 bases left between them. CDR3 DNA: TGTGCCAGCATTCCTCGGGGGGCCGCAACTAATGAAAAACTGTTTTTT. It specifies CASIPRGAATNEKLFF.

This clone has only one observation. The CDR3 DNA reads as TGTGCCAGCAGCCCCGGACCTGCAGGGGAGCAGTTCTTC. It yields the protein CASSPGPAGEQFF. This sequence joins TRBV3-1 (or the pseudogene TRBV3-2) and TRBJ2-1, with D possibly being TRBD1 (5 bases). This CDR3 has 13 amino acids. The V gene's germline CDR1 is LGHDT and CDR2 YNNKEL (reference sequence). V lost 4 bases, J lost 10 bases, and 14 bases lay in between.

This chain joins TRBV27 and TRBJ2-2, with 9 bases that match TRBD1. The CDR3 contains 18 residues. The ends lost 5 bases at V and 3 bases at J; junction bases unmatched: 13. Looked up from germline, CDR1 is MNHEY and CDR2 is SMNVEV (reference sequence). The CDR3 region has the DNA TGTGCCAGCAGTACCCACCCGGACAGGGGTGGTGACACCGGGGAGCTGTTTTTT. Translating gives CASSTHPDRGGDTGELFF.

The V and J genes are TRBV19 and TRBJ2-2; a possible D gene is TRBD1 (5 bases). The CDR3 has 15 residues. CDR1 and CDR2 (germline): LNHDA, SQIVND (reference sequence). The ends were cut back, 6 bases at V and 0 bases at J, with 11 bases in the middle. The CDR3 loop is CASRPQETNTGELFF. As DNA, the CDR3 is TGTGCCAGTAGGCCACAGGAGACGAACACCGGGGAGCTGTTTTTT.

The chain uses TRBV6-5 and TRBJ1-2; 7 nucleotides agree with TRBD1. Losses at the gene ends were 10 bases for V and 2 bases for J; bases not matched to a gene: 4. The CDR3 runs to 12 residues. Germline V gene lookup returns CDR1 MNHEY and CDR2 SVGAGI. The CDR3 sequence is CATRDSNYGYTF. DNA for the CDR3: TGTGCCACCCGGGACAGCAACTATGGCTACACCTTC.